The clone carrying this TCR beta chain has more than one count but fewer than ten. The target antigen is unknown. Primers used in a second PCR of roughly 6 to 11 cycles were a sample-barcoded 5' primer and a J-beta primer mix. TCRdb itself ran the 5' RACE reads through MiXCR, one entry per CDR3 protein. The sample has over 550,000 distinct CDR3 sequences, 25% to 30% seen once. Every sample yielded at least 6.5 million isolated PBMCs. The sample originates from a study of blood T cells in healthy people across ages. On the study more broadly: Per two T cells, about one barcoded beta molecule was captured through template switching. Findings and limits, study-wide: Donor CMV status, an unknown factor, possibly confounded changes in expanded clonotypes.

CDR3 length: 13 residues. Trimming took 1 base from V and 12 from J; bases not matched to a gene: 6. Germline values: CDR1 SGHTA, CDR2 FQGNSA. The rearrangement uses TRBV7-2 and TRBJ1-2; TRBD1 agrees at 9 bases. This receptor was identified in a woman older than 75 in good health. Sequencing used blood. CDR3 protein: CASSLERDRVDTF. Here the CDR3 DNA reads TGTGCCAGCAGCTTAGAACGGGACAGGGTCGACACCTTC.